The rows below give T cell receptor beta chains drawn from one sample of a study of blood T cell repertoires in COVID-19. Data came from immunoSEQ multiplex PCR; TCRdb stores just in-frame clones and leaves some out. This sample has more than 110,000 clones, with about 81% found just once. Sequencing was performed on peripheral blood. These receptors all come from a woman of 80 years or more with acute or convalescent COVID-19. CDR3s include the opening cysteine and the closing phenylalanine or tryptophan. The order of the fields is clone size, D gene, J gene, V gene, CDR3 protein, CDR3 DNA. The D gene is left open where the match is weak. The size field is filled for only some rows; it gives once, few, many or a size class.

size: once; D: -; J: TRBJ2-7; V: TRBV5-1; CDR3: CASGQGGLSYEQYF; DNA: TGCGCCAGCGGTCAGGGTGGATTGTCCTACGAGCAGTACTTC
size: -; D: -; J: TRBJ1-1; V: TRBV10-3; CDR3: CATRGDPMNTEAFF; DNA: TGTGCCACCCGGGGTGATCCCATGAACACTGAAGCTTTCTTT
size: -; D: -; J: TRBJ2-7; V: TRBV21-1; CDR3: CASTTTGTYEQYF; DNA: TGTGCCAGCACGACGACAGGGACCTACGAGCAGTACTTC
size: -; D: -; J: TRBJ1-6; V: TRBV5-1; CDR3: CASSLDGVGSSPLHF; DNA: TGCGCCAGCAGCTTGGACGGGGTTGGGAGTTCACCCCTCCACTTT
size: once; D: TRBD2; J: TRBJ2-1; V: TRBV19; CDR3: CASSGRTSGSLSSYNEQFF; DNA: TGTGCCAGTAGCGGTAGGACTAGCGGGAGCCTTAGCTCCTACAATGAGCAGTTCTTC
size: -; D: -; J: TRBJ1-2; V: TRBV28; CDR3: CASSLKTGLYGYTF; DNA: TGTGCCAGCAGTTTGAAGACTGGACTCTATGGCTACACCTTC
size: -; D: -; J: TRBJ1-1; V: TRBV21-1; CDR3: CASRPKNRLASAGERKVTEAFF; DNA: TGTGCCAGCAGGCCAAAAAACCGACTCGCATCTGCCGGTGAGCGGAAAGTCACTGAAGCTTTCTTT
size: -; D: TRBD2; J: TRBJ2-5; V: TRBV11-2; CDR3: CASSAAFLLAGVKETQYF; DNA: TGTGCCAGCAGCGCTGCGTTCCTTTTAGCGGGAGTAAAAGAGACCCAGTACTTC
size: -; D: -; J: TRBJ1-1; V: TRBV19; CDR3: CASTRGGRSEAFF; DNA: TGTGCCAGCACACGGGGTGGACGGAGTGAAGCTTTCTTT
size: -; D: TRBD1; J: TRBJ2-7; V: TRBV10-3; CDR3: CAISFDGQGAYEQYF; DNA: TGTGCCATCAGTTTTGATGGACAGGGAGCATACGAGCAGTACTTC
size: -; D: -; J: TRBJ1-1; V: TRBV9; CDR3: CASSASNTEAFF; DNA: TGTGCCAGCAGCGCTTCCAACACTGAAGCTTTCTTT
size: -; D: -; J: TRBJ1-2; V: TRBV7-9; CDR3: CASSQSDGRGYTF; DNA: TGTGCCAGCAGCCAAAGTGACGGGAGGGGCTACACCTTC
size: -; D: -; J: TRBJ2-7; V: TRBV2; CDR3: CASLLLGGAKRSYEQYF; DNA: TGTGCCAGCCTTCTTCTAGGGGGGGCTAAACGCTCCTACGAGCAGTACTTC
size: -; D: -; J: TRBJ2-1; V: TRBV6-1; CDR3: CASSPLGPEQFF; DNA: TGTGCCAGCAGCCCGCTGGGCCCTGAGCAGTTCTTC
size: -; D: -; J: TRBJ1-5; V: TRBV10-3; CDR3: CAISESMYQPQHF; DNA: TGTGCCATCAGTGAGTCTATGTATCAGCCCCAGCATTTT
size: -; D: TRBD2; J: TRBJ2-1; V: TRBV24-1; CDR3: CATSDRGLAGAGSSYNEQFF; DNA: TGTGCCACCAGTGACCGGGGACTAGCGGGGGCCGGGAGCTCCTACAATGAGCAGTTCTTC
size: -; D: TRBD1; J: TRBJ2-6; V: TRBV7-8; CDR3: CASSKGQGSGANVLTF; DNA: TGTGCCAGCAGCAAGGGACAGGGTAGTGGGGCCAACGTCCTGACTTTC
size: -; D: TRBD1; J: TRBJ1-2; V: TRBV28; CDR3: CASSFGQATGYTF; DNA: TGTGCCAGCAGCTTCGGACAGGCGACGGGCTACACCTTC
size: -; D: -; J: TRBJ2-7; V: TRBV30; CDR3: CAWSTGISYEQYF; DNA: TGTGCCTGGAGTACAGGGATTTCCTACGAGCAGTACTTC
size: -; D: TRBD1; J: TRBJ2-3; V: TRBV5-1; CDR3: CASSLWGQGADTQYF; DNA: TGCGCCAGCAGCTTGTGGGGACAGGGGGCAGATACGCAGTATTTT
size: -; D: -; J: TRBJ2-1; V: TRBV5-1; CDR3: CASSLASIRGDEQFF; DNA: TGCGCCAGCAGCTTGGCATCGATCAGGGGCGATGAGCAGTTCTTC
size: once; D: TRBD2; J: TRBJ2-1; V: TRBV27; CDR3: CASSLRASGGLTSYNEQFF; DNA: TGTGCCAGCAGTTTAAGGGCTAGCGGGGGCCTTACCTCCTACAATGAGCAGTTCTTC
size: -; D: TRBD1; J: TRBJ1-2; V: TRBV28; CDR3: CASSFQGEYGYTF; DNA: TGTGCCAGCAGTTTCCAGGGGGAATATGGCTACACCTTC
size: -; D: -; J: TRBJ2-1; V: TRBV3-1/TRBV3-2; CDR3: CASSQYLGARYNEQFF; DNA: TGTGCCAGCAGCCAATACCTGGGGGCTAGATACAATGAGCAGTTCTTC
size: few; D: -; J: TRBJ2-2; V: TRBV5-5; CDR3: CASRSQGPGELFF; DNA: TGTGCCAGCAGGTCCCAGGGGCCCGGGGAGCTGTTTTTT
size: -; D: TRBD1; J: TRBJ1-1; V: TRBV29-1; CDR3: CSVQGQMNTEAFF; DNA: TGCAGCGTTCAGGGACAGATGAACACTGAAGCTTTCTTT
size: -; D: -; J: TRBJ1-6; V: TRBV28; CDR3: CASSFQGQTSYNSPLHF; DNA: TGTGCCAGCAGTTTCCAAGGACAGACCTCCTATAATTCACCCCTCCACTTT
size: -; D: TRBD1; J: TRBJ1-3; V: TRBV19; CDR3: CAKRPGGTGNTIYF; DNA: TGTGCCAAAAGACCAGGGGGTACTGGAAACACCATATATTTT
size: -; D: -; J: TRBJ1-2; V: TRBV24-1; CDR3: CATSDPGTSRQGYTF; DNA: TGTGCCACCAGTGATCCCGGGACTTCCCGCCAGGGCTACACCTTC
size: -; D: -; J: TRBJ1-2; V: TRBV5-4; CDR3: CASSLGGAWGYTF; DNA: TGTGCCAGCAGCCTTGGGGGCGCCTGGGGCTACACCTTC
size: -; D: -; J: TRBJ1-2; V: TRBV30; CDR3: CAWTGTPNYGYTF; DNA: TGTGCCTGGACAGGGACTCCTAACTATGGCTACACCTTC
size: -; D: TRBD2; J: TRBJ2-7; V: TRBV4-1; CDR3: CASSQERLAGGGEQYF; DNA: TGCGCCAGCAGCCAAGAACGGCTAGCGGGAGGAGGAGAGCAGTACTTC
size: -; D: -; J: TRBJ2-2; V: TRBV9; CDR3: CASSVVGSTGELFF; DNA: TGTGCCAGCAGCGTAGTTGGCAGCACCGGGGAGCTGTTTTTT
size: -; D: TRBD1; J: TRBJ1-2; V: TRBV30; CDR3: CASHPGQGNGYTF; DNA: TGTGCCTCCCATCCTGGACAGGGAAATGGCTACACCTTC
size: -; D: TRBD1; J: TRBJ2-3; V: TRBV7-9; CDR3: CASSLRDRPIF; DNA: TGTGCCAGCAGCTTACGGGACAGGCCAATCTTT
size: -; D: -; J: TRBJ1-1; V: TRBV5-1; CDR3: CASSLSGANTEAFF; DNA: TGCGCCAGCAGCTTGAGCGGGGCGAACACTGAAGCTTTCTTT
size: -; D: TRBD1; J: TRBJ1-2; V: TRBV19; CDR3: CASRFDPDTWDRTNYGYTF; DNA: TGTGCCAGTCGCTTTGACCCGGACACTTGGGACAGAACTAACTATGGCTACACCTTC
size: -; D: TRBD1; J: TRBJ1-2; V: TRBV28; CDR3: CASTREGASGYTF; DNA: TGTGCCAGCACCCGAGAGGGGGCGAGCGGCTACACCTTC
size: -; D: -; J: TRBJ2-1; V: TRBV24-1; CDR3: CATELSGIDEQFF; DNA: TGTGCTACCGAGCTGTCAGGGATAGATGAGCAGTTCTTC
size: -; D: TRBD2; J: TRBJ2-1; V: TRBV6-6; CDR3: CASRGAGGRDEQFF; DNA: TGTGCCAGCAGGGGAGCGGGGGGCCGCGATGAGCAGTTCTTC
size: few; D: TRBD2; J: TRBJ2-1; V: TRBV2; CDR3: CASNPLTSGAVNEQFF; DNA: TGTGCCAGCAACCCCCTAACTAGCGGGGCGGTCAATGAGCAGTTCTTC
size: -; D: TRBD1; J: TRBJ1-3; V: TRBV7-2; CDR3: CASSPDRGASTSSGNTIYF; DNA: TGTGCCAGCAGCCCGGACAGGGGAGCTTCAACAAGCTCTGGAAACACCATATATTTT
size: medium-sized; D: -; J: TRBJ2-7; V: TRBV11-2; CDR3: CASSSIRGVSSYEQYF; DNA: TGTGCCAGCAGCTCCATTCGCGGGGTTAGCTCCTACGAGCAGTACTTC
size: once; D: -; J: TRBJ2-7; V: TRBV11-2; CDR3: CASSLDQTLDGTYEQYF; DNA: TGTGCCAGCAGCTTAGATCAGACCCTTGACGGGACCTACGAGCAGTACTTC
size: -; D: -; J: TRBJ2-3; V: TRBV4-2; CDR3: CASSPNTPPDTQYF; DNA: TGTGCCAGCAGCCCCAACACCCCGCCCGATACGCAGTATTTT
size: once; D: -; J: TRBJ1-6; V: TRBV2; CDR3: CASRYDSSPLHF; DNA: TGTGCCAGTCGATACGACAGTTCACCCCTCCACTTT
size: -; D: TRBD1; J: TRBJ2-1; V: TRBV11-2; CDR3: CASSLLRGRSYNEQFF; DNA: TGTGCCAGCAGCTTACTCAGGGGGCGCTCCTACAATGAGCAGTTCTTC
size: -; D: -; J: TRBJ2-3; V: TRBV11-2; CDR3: CASSLAAGLDTQYF; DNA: TGTGCCAGCAGCTTAGCAGCAGGTTTAGATACGCAGTATTTT
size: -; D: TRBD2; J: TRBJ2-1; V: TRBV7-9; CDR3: CASSLSVASGTGQFF; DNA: TGTGCCAGCAGCTTAAGCGTGGCTAGCGGGACCGGGCAGTTCTTC
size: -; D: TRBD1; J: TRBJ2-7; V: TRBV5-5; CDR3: CASSWDRGAAFEEQYF; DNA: TGTGCCAGCAGCTGGGACAGGGGGGCCGCATTTGAGGAGCAGTACTTC
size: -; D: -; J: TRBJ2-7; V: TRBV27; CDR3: CASSLRQAFDSSYEQYF; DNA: TGTGCCAGCAGTTTACGACAAGCCTTTGATAGCTCCTACGAGCAGTACTTC
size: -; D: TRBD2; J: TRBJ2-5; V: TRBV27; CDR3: CASSLVSASGYQETQYF; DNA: TGTGCCAGCAGTTTGGTGTCGGCTAGCGGGTACCAAGAGACCCAGTACTTC
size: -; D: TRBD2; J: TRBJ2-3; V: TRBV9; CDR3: CASSVGVRRGSTDTQYF; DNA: TGTGCCAGCAGCGTAGGCGTTCGGCGGGGGAGCACAGATACGCAGTATTTT
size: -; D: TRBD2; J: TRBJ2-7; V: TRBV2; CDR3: CASSEAGLAGDTYEQYF; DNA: TGTGCCAGCAGTGAAGCGGGACTAGCGGGCGATACCTACGAGCAGTACTTC